Sequencing of this T cell receptor beta chain was carried out in a study of a mutant IDH1 vaccine in newly diagnosed glioma. The overall study: Once 4-6 weeks had passed after radiotherapy alone, vaccination started, or it started with temozolomide cycles. Antecedent treatment encompassed radiotherapy, temozolomide, or their combination; the majority received both.

Method: immunoSEQ multiplex PCR; TCRdb's copy keeps in-frame clones and lacks some. Among about 65,000 clones listed, around 84% were seen once. Indicated time point: week 23, last vaccination. Doses of 300 ug of mutant IDH1 20-mer peptide were given with topical imiquimod. Each of the donors came in with new WHO grade 3 or 4 astrocytomas that were IDH1-mutant and ATRX-lost. This clone has just one count. The target antigen is unknown. Germline assignment: CDR1 SEHNR and CDR2 FQNEAQ (reference sequence). V dropped 6 bases and J dropped 4 bases, with 25 bases sitting between them. This CDR3 region has 17 residues.

V is TRBV7-9 and J is TRBJ2-7, with D possibly being TRBD1 (5 bases). The TCR comes from a young man with glioma. Material: PBMCs, obtained from a glioma patient whose treatment included an IDH1 peptide vaccine. The CDR3 coding sequence is TGTGCCAGCAGACCGGCGTGGAAGGGGAAGACCGAATACGAGCAGTACTTC. Translation gives CASRPAWKGKTEYEQYF.